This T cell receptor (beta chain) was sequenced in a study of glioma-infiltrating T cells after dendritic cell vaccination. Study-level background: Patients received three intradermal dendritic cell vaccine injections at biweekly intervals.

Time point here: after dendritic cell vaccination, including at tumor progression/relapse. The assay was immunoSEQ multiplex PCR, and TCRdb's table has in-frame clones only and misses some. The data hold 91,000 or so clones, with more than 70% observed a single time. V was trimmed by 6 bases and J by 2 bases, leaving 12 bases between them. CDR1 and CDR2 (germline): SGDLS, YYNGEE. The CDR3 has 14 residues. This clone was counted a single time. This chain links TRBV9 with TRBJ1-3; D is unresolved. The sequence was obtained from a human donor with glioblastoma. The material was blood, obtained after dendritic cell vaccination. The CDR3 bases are TGTGCCAGCACTCCTGGCCGTCCTGGAAACACCATATATTTT. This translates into CASTPGRPGNTIYF.